Here is one T cell receptor beta chain with its context. Patients sequenced had flow cytometry evidence of CD8+CD57+ cell expansion. Patients had received no therapy at the time of blood sampling. The data were obtained in a study of CD8+CD57+ T cells in acquired aplastic anemia. The template used for profiling TCR beta VDJ and CDR3 was genomic DNA. TCRdb independently ran MiXCR on the reads; one entry per CDR3 protein. The sample yields around 200,000 distinct CDR3 sequences, around three fifths seen once. Germline CDR1 is ENHRY and CDR2 is SYGVKD. This CDR3 comprises 14 residues. V shed 0 bases and J shed 5 bases, with 10 bases lying between them.

This clonotype was sampled from a human donor with aplastic anemia. Sequenced: sorted CD4+, CD8+, or CD8+CD57+ T cells (not recorded which) from PBMCs. The rearrangement joins TRBV10-3 to TRBJ1-1, with D perhaps TRBD1 (6 bases). The CDR3, as DNA: TGTGCCATCAGTGAGTCGATGAGGGGGACTGAAGCTTTCTTT. Protein sequence: CAISESMRGTEAFF.